These 5 T cell receptor beta chains were all obtained from the same sample, sequenced in a study of cytomegalovirus exposure and HLA in healthy donors. 60 Vbeta and 13 Jbeta primers were used in PCR. Clones were sequenced by immunoSEQ multiplex PCR, and TCRdb holds only the in-frame ones, with some missing. The table for this sample gives some 75,000 clones. Sequencing used PBMCs. These receptors originate from a man aged 35-49 years in good health and CMV-seronegative.

The chain recombines TRBV2 with TRBJ2-1; TRBD2 matches at 9 bases. The germline CDR1 and CDR2 sequences are SNHLY and FYNNEI. V shed 5 bases, J shed 7 bases, and the junction held 3 bases outside the gene matches. The CDR3 totals 13 residues. The CDR3 here is CASSIAGVNEQFF. The CDR3 DNA sequence: TGTGCCAGCAGTATAGCGGGAGTTAATGAGCAGTTCTTC.

This chain links TRBV18 with TRBJ2-5; 8 bases align to TRBD2. Germline CDR1 KGHSH, CDR2 LQKENI. J gave up 4 bases and V 4 bases, and 8 bases lay outside the gene matches. The CDR3 totals 15 residues. This CDR3 is CASSLQREHGETQYF. DNA for the CDR3: TGTGCCAGCTCACTCCAGCGGGAGCATGGAGAGACCCAGTACTTC. Complete variable domain (other parts from reference TRBV18 and TRBJ2-5): NAGVMQNPRHLVRRRGQEARLRCSPMKGHSHVYWYRQLPEEGLKFMVYLQKENIIDESGMPKERFSAEFPKEGPSILRIQQVVRGDSAAYFCASSLQREHGETQYFGPGTRLLVL.

The chain carries TRBV28 and TRBJ2-3; 10 bases fit TRBD2. Looked up from germline, CDR1 is MDHEN and CDR2 is SYDVKM. This CDR3 has 16 residues. The junction had 6 bases not matched to a gene; V was cut back by 4 bases and J by 2 bases. As DNA, the CDR3 is TGTGCCAGCAGTTACCCAGGACTAGCGGTCACAGATACGCAGTATTTT. Its protein is CASSYPGLAVTDTQYF.

J is TRBJ2-7 and V is TRBV27; 8 bases agree with TRBD1. After removal of 9 bases from V and 2 bases from J, the junction contained 3 bases not matched to a gene. Germline CDR1 is MNHEY and CDR2 is SMNVEV (reference sequence). The CDR3 runs to 12 residues. CDR3 protein: CARGDRTYEQYF. CDR3 in DNA: TGTGCCAGGGGGGACAGGACCTACGAGCAGTACTTC.

The J gene is TRBJ1-1, the V gene TRBV7-9, with TRBD1 as a possible D gene (5 bases). Per the germline V gene, CDR1 is SEHNR and CDR2 is FQNEAQ (reference sequence). The CDR3 loop spans 19 amino acids. Trimming removed 5 bases from V and 0 bases from J, with 25 bases in between. The DNA of the CDR3 is TGTGCCAGCAGCACACCAAATGACCTTAGTGGGGGGATGAACACTGAAGCTTTCTTT. It is translated as CASSTPNDLSGGMNTEAFF.